Described below is a single T cell receptor beta chain sequence and its context. Its specificity is unknown. These donors, healthy bone marrow donors, were studied. V dropped 4 bases and J dropped 5; count of bases not matched to a gene: 9. CDR1 and CDR2 from the germline V gene are SGHNT and YENEEA. The CDR3 sequence is 15 residues long. This sample stems from a study of cytomegalovirus exposure and HLA in healthy donors. The PCR ran on 60 Vbeta and 13 Jbeta primers. In the original processing: Per a later analysis, the number of unique TCR beta chains was 75 million to 90 million, of which some 10 million were shared. Profiled with immunoSEQ multiplex PCR; TCRdb holds only in-frame clones, not every one. D and trimming were read from the DNA, whereas the V and J calls and clone size are those reported in that table. The sample includes under 200,000 clones, about 81% of them seen just once. General observations from the study: Analyzed later, association rates of TCRs varied across HLA loci, with DRB1 most and HLA-C fewest. Presence/absence analyses rested on an assumption that sequencing depth was roughly uniform across donors.

V gene TRBV11-3 combines with J gene TRBJ2-3; 7 positions match TRBD2. The sequence was collected from a woman younger than 30 in good health and CMV-seropositive. Source material: PBMCs. CDR3 DNA: TGTGCCAGCAGCTACATAGCGGGTAGAGGAGATACGCAGTATTTT. This encodes CASSYIAGRGDTQYF.